The 24 T cell receptor beta chains in this list originate from one sample, sequenced in a study of blood T cell repertoires in COVID-19. TCRdb keeps only in-frame clones here, not all; method: immunoSEQ multiplex PCR. The sample records fewer than 250,000 clones, approximately 82% being singletons. Source material: peripheral blood. The receptor source for this set is a woman aged 40 to 50 with acute or convalescent COVID-19.

The gene calls are TRBV12-5 and TRBJ2-3, with D possibly being TRBD2 (5 bases). Germline CDR1 is LGHNT and CDR2 is FRNRAP. With 6 bases removed from V and 2 bases from J, the gap between germline ends came to 18 bases. The CDR3 totals 16 residues. The CDR3 is CASGFLAAGSTDTQYF. The CDR3 DNA reads as TGTGCTAGTGGGTTTCTAGCCGCCGGGTCCACAGATACGCAGTATTTT.

This clone was picked up a small number of times. The J gene is TRBJ1-2, the V gene TRBV4-3; tentatively, D is TRBD1 (5 bases). The V gene lost 0 bases and the J gene lost 8 bases, with 16 bases spanning the gap. This CDR3 is built from 15 residues. Looked up from germline, CDR1 is LGHNA and CDR2 is YSLEER. CDR3 DNA sequence: TGCGCCAGCAGCCAAGATCTTGGGCAGGGTCGCGGCTACACCTTC. Its translation: CASSQDLGQGRGYTF.

The rearrangement joins TRBV6-6 to TRBJ1-6; D unclear. Germline CDR1 MNHNY, CDR2 SVGAGI (reference sequence). The CDR3 has 15 residues. The V and J ends lost 6 bases and 7 bases respectively, with 16 bases between them. Here the CDR3 reads CASSFIDNWNSPLHF. The DNA of the CDR3 is TGTGCCAGCAGCTTTATCGACAATTGGAATTCACCCCTCCACTTT.

Here the CDR3 DNA reads TGTGCCAGCAGCCCTCAGGGATTTAGTGGCTACACCTTC. Protein product: CASSPQGFSGYTF. The rearrangement joins TRBV14 to TRBJ1-2; a possible D gene is TRBD1 (5 bases). The CDR3 sequence is 13 residues long. Germline V CDR1 and CDR2: SGHDN, FVKESK. Trimming took off 4 bases at V and 7 bases at J, with 13 bases between the two ends.

This chain connects TRBV3-1 (or the pseudogene TRBV3-2) to TRBJ2-2, with TRBD1 identical over 7 bases. This CDR3 spans 13 amino acids. Per the germline V gene, CDR1 is LGHDT and CDR2 is YNNKEL (reference sequence). Trimming removed 7 bases from V and 7 bases from J; junction bases left unmatched: 6. The CDR3 nucleotides read TGTGCCAGCACTAAAAACAGGGGCGGGGAGCTGTTTTTT. It is translated as CASTKNRGGELFF.

Here the CDR3 reads CASSFERETEAFF. CDR3 in DNA: TGTGCCAGCAGCTTCGAAAGGGAGACTGAAGCTTTCTTT. This sequence joins TRBV7-8 and TRBJ1-1; D is unresolved. There are 13 residues in the CDR3. V lost 3 bases and J 5 bases, leaving 10 bases between the germline ends. From germline, CDR1 is SGHVS and CDR2 FQNEAQ.

In DNA form, the CDR3 reads TGCGCCAGCAGCAAAGGACTAGCGGATCTGGCAGATACGCAGTATTTT. This encodes CASSKGLADLADTQYF. The chain recombines TRBV5-1 with TRBJ2-3; TRBD2 agrees at 10 bases. This CDR3 has 16 amino acids. Germline-derived CDR1 and CDR2 are SGHRS and YFSETQ. With 4 bases clipped from V and 4 bases from J, the junction kept 9 bases outside the gene matches.

This chain's CDR3 is CASSIPRNYGYTF. CDR3 sequence (DNA): TGTGCCAGTAGTATCCCCAGAAACTATGGCTACACCTTC. The chain carries TRBV19 and TRBJ1-2; D is unresolved. Germline CDR1 reads LNHDA; CDR2 reads SQIVND (reference sequence). The CDR3 has 13 residues. With 3 bases removed from V and 2 bases from J, the gap between germline ends came to 7 bases.

V and J are TRBV6-5 and TRBJ2-1; weak D call: TRBD1 (6 bases). The CDR3 contains 16 residues. Germline V CDR1 and CDR2: MNHEY, SVGAGI. V was trimmed by 4 bases and J by 5 bases, leaving 18 bases between them. CDR3 residues: CASSSQGLGWHNEQFF. Written as DNA, the CDR3 is TGTGCCAGCAGTTCTCAGGGGCTGGGTTGGCACAATGAGCAGTTCTTC.

The rearrangement uses TRBV6-4 and TRBJ2-3; D remains unclear. The V end lost 5 bases, the J end lost 2 bases, and 11 bases lay between the germline ends. Germline CDR1 and CDR2: MRHNA and SNTAGT. CDR3 size: 14 residues. CDR3 protein: CASSRDTDTDTQYF. CDR3 nucleotides: TGTGCCAGCAGTCGCGACACCGACACAGATACGCAGTATTTT.

This sequence joins TRBV27 and TRBJ2-3; TRBD2 might be the D (6 bases). The CDR3 is made up of 15 amino acids. The V gene lost 2 bases and the J gene lost 1 base, with 10 bases spanning the gap. Looked up from germline, CDR1 is MNHEY and CDR2 is SMNVEV (reference sequence). CDR3 in amino acids: CASSLGRGGTDTQYF. The CDR3 nucleotides read TGTGCCAGCAGTTTAGGGCGGGGCGGCACAGATACGCAGTATTTT.

This chain connects TRBV3-1 (or the pseudogene TRBV3-2) to TRBJ1-1; TRBD1 agrees at 7 bases. The CDR3 is 17 residues long. V lost 1 base to trimming and J lost 8 bases; unmatched junction nucleotides: 16. Germline CDR1 and CDR2: LGHDT and YNNKEL (reference sequence). The CDR3 nucleotides read TGTGCCAGCAGCCAAGGGGCTTTCGGGACAGTCCCAAAGGAAGCTTTCTTT. This translates into CASSQGAFGTVPKEAFF.

This chain links TRBV7-3 with TRBJ2-3; the match to TRBD2 covers 10 bases. V dropped 5 bases and J dropped 6; count of bases not matched to a gene: 14. This CDR3 has 17 residues. The germline gives CDR1 SGHTA, CDR2 FQGTGA. The CDR3 bases are TGTGCCAGCAGCCCTAACCCTGGAGCGGGGGGGCAGGATACGCAGTATTTT. It codes for CASSPNPGAGGQDTQYF.

This clone was counted a few times. The chain employs TRBV19 and TRBJ1-5; D remains ambiguous. V was cut by 7 bases and J by 0 bases, with 16 bases left in between. Germline V lookup: CDR1 LNHDA, CDR2 SQIVND (reference sequence). This CDR3 comprises 16 residues. CDR3 DNA: TGTGCCAGTAACGATCCGGGGAGGTATAGCAATCAGCCCCAGCATTTT. As protein: CASNDPGRYSNQPQHF.

This chain uses TRBV19 with TRBJ1-2; 9 positions agree with TRBD1. The CDR3 is 14 amino acids. Unmatched junction bases numbered 7, after V lost 7 bases and J lost 4 bases. Germline V CDR1 and CDR2: LNHDA, SQIVND (reference sequence). Here the CDR3 DNA reads TGTGCCAGTAATGACAGGGGGACCCTCTATGGCTACACCTTC. Translating gives CASNDRGTLYGYTF.

The chain employs TRBV3-1 (or the pseudogene TRBV3-2) and TRBJ1-2; D remains ambiguous. CDR3 length: 18 amino acids. Trimming shortened V by 2 bases and J by 1 base, and 20 bases separated the two germline ends. The V gene's germline CDR1 is LGHDT and CDR2 YNNKEL (reference sequence). The CDR3 loop reads CASSQLTRPIQNNYGYTF. Here the CDR3 DNA reads TGTGCCAGCAGCCAACTGACCAGGCCGATACAAAATAACTATGGCTACACCTTC.

The J gene is TRBJ2-3, the V gene TRBV5-4; D remains unclear. The CDR3 is 15 residues long. CDR1 and CDR2 from the germline V gene are SGHNT and YYREEE (reference sequence). Trimming took off 0 bases at V and 3 bases at J, with 11 bases between the two ends. The CDR3 sequence: CASSLAGVKTDTQYF. CDR3 nucleotide sequence: TGTGCCAGCAGCTTGGCCGGAGTTAAGACAGATACGCAGTATTTT. The full variable domain, its missing parts supplied by reference TRBV5-4 and TRBJ2-3, is ETGVTQSPTHLIKTRGQQVTLRCSSQSGHNTVSWYQQALGQGPQFIFQYYREEENGRGNFPPRFSGLQFPNYSSELNVNALELDDSALYLCASSLAGVKTDTQYFGPGTRLTVL.

The gene calls are TRBV6-5 and TRBJ2-1; a possible D gene is TRBD1 (6 bases). CDR1 and CDR2 (germline): MNHEY, SVGAGI. V was clipped by 4 bases and J by 9 bases, with 19 bases between them. The CDR3 has 15 amino acids. The CDR3 DNA sequence: TGTGCCAGCAGTTCCTGGACAGTCCCCTGGGGTGAGCAGTTCTTC. This gives the protein CASSSWTVPWGEQFF.

The J gene is TRBJ2-7, the V gene TRBV19; TRBD1 aligns across 7 bases. Looked up from germline, CDR1 is LNHDA and CDR2 is SQIVND (reference sequence). The ends lost 3 bases at V and 0 bases at J; junction bases unmatched: 8. CDR3 length: 16 residues. Written as DNA, the CDR3 is TGTGCCAGTAGTATCACAGGGGCCGAAAGCTCCTACGAGCAGTACTTC. The encoded protein is CASSITGAESSYEQYF.

The chain links TRBV27 to TRBJ1-4; no clear D gene. Germline V lookup: CDR1 MNHEY, CDR2 SMNVEV (reference sequence). The CDR3 consists of 11 residues. Trimming left V 8 bases short and J 8 bases short, with 9 bases between. CDR3 in DNA: TGTGCCAGCCACAGTGGAGAAAAACTGTTTTTT. Translating gives CASHSGEKLFF.

The chain is built from TRBV6-6 and TRBJ2-7, with 7 nucleotides matching TRBD1. The junction had 6 bases not matched to a gene; V was cut back by 6 bases and J by 4 bases. Germline loops: CDR1 MNHNY, CDR2 SVGAGI (reference sequence). The CDR3 runs 13 residues. The CDR3 region is CASSTPGGYEQYF. The CDR3 nucleotides are TGTGCCAGCAGCACCCCAGGGGGATACGAGCAGTACTTC.

The J gene is TRBJ1-3, the V gene TRBV30; tentatively, D is TRBD1 (5 bases). The CDR3 extends over 16 amino acids. V was clipped by 1 base and J by 1 base, with 14 bases between them. CDR1 and CDR2 (germline): GTSNPN, SVGIG (reference sequence). The CDR3 DNA is TGTGCCTGGAGTGGGCGACAGCTGTCATCTGGAAACACCATATATTTT. Translated: CAWSGRQLSSGNTIYF.

The chain employs TRBV29-1 and TRBJ1-1; TRBD1 aligns across 8 bases. This CDR3 is built from 14 residues. Germline V gene lookup returns CDR1 SQVTM and CDR2 ANQGSEA. Losses at the gene ends were 6 bases for V and 0 bases for J; bases not matched to a gene: 6. Written as DNA, the CDR3 is TGCAGCGTCAAAAGGACAGGGATGAACACTGAAGCTTTCTTT. Protein sequence: CSVKRTGMNTEAFF. Filled out from reference TRBV29-1 and TRBJ1-1, the complete variable domain reads SAVISQKPSRDICQRGTSLTIQCQVDSQVTMMFWYRQQPGQSLTLIATANQGSEATYESGFVIDKFPISRPNLTFSTLTVSNMSPEDSSIYLCSVKRTGMNTEAFFGQGTRLTVV.

This chain joins TRBV19 and TRBJ1-1; D unclear. This CDR3 is built from 15 residues. Germline V gene data show CDR1 as LNHDA and CDR2 as SQIVND (reference sequence). The V and J ends lost 1 base and 2 bases respectively, with 11 bases between them. CDR3 DNA: TGTGCCAGTAGTATAGGCTACTCCCCTAACACTGAAGCTTTCTTT. It specifies CASSIGYSPNTEAFF.